This is a list of T cell receptor beta chains from one sample in a study of a mutant IDH1 vaccine in newly diagnosed glioma. Libraries were prepared by immunoSEQ multiplex PCR; TCRdb keeps only in-frame clonotypes and omits some of them. The sample lists about 83,000 clones, 90% to 95% occurring once. Their specific antigens are unknown. This specimen consisted of PBMCs, obtained from a glioma patient whose treatment included an IDH1 peptide vaccine. These receptor sequences come from a woman aged 45-65 years with glioma. The CDR3 runs from the conserved cysteine through the conserved F or W. D genes are given only for firm matches. The listing skips clone size in some rows; elsewhere it reads once, few, many or a size class.

clone size: NA; J gene: TRBJ1-3; D gene: NA; V gene: TRBV9; CDR3 protein: CASSVETAGNTIYF; CDR3 DNA: TGTGCCAGCAGCGTGGAGACAGCTGGAAACACCATATATTTT
clone size: NA; J gene: TRBJ2-1; D gene: TRBD2; V gene: TRBV9; CDR3 protein: CASSAAGTNYNEQFF; CDR3 DNA: TGTGCCAGCAGCGCCGCCGGGACTAACTACAATGAGCAGTTCTTC
clone size: NA; J gene: TRBJ2-5; D gene: NA; V gene: TRBV7-9; CDR3 protein: CASSSRRYETQYF; CDR3 DNA: TGTGCCAGCAGCTCCCGGAGGTACGAGACCCAGTACTTC
clone size: NA; J gene: TRBJ2-2; D gene: NA; V gene: TRBV18; CDR3 protein: CASSRGWNTGELFF; CDR3 DNA: TGTGCCAGCTCACGCGGATGGAACACCGGGGAGCTGTTTTTT
clone size: NA; J gene: TRBJ1-5; D gene: NA; V gene: TRBV7-9; CDR3 protein: CASSPPGSNQPQHF; CDR3 DNA: TGTGCCAGCAGCCCGCCCGGAAGCAATCAGCCCCAGCATTTT
clone size: once; J gene: TRBJ2-5; D gene: TRBD1; V gene: TRBV11-2; CDR3 protein: CASSYGQGQETQYF; CDR3 DNA: TGTGCCAGCAGCTACGGACAGGGCCAAGAGACCCAGTACTTC
clone size: NA; J gene: TRBJ2-7; D gene: NA; V gene: TRBV30; CDR3 protein: CAWNNPAGSSYEQYF; CDR3 DNA: TGTGCCTGGAATAATCCCGCAGGTAGCTCCTACGAGCAGTACTTC
clone size: NA; J gene: TRBJ2-2; D gene: TRBD2; V gene: TRBV5-4; CDR3 protein: CASTDLSGGTGELFF; CDR3 DNA: TGTGCCAGTACCGATCTAAGCGGGGGCACCGGGGAGCTGTTTTTT
clone size: NA; J gene: TRBJ1-4; D gene: TRBD1; V gene: TRBV5-5; CDR3 protein: CASSPGQINEKLFF; CDR3 DNA: TGTGCCAGCAGCCCGGGACAGATTAATGAAAAACTGTTTTTT
clone size: NA; J gene: TRBJ2-7; D gene: NA; V gene: TRBV11-2; CDR3 protein: CASSLGSGFHEQYF; CDR3 DNA: TGTGCCAGCAGCTTAGGAAGTGGGTTCCACGAGCAGTACTTC
clone size: NA; J gene: TRBJ1-3; D gene: NA; V gene: TRBV6-6; CDR3 protein: CASSATGPGNTIYF; CDR3 DNA: TGTGCCAGCAGCGCAACAGGGCCTGGAAACACCATATATTTT
clone size: NA; J gene: TRBJ1-5; D gene: NA; V gene: TRBV9; CDR3 protein: CASGEGGQPQHF; CDR3 DNA: TGTGCCTCGGGGGAGGGAGGTCAGCCCCAGCATTTT